What follows is one T cell receptor (beta chain) and its context. The antigen is undetermined. This sample was taken from a study of T-cell reconstitution after alpha-beta-depleted transplantation in children. Regarding the study as a whole: Where alpha-beta T cells came from about two months after transplant was reportedly several hundred expanded graft clones. Hyperexpanded clones declined; after one year, newly produced T cells mostly supplied diversity.

Preparation of the TCRbeta library was carried out with unique molecular identifiers. From the PCR reads, TCRdb called clonotypes with MiXCR, one entry per CDR3 protein. Of about 250,000 distinct CDR3 sequences in the sample, more than 20% were seen once. CDR3 length: 15 residues. V lost 0 bases to trimming and J lost 5 bases, with 14 bases between them. Germline assignment: CDR1 LGHDT and CDR2 YNNKEL (reference sequence). The clonotype was recovered from a female patient aged 2-10 years who had a stem cell transplant for congenital amegakaryocytic thrombocytopenia, so the T cells may come from the graft donor. The sample in question was PBMCs, mostly from graft donor cells, obtained 360 days after TCRalphabeta/CD19-depleted stem cell transplant. The chain recombines TRBV3-1 with TRBJ2-7, with D perhaps matching TRBD2 (6 bases). The DNA for the CDR3 is TGTGCCAGCAGCCAAGATGCCGGGAGCCTCGACGAGCAGTACTTC. Its protein product is CASSQDAGSLDEQYF.